The rows below give T cell receptor beta chains drawn from one sample of a study of CD8 T cells in ankylosing spondylitis. MiXCR, applied by TCRdb to the 5' RACE reads, yields one record per CDR3 protein. The repertoire includes around 890,000 distinct CDR3 sequences, 10% to 15% of them detected once, and roughly 0.51% sits in the top ten. What was sequenced was blood, either unsorted or a sorted T cell fraction (not recorded which). These receptors all stem from a male donor with ankylosing spondylitis. The CDR3 runs from the conserved cysteine through the conserved F or W. D genes are given only for firm matches. The listing skips clone size in some rows; elsewhere it reads once, few, many or a size class.

>TRBJ2-5|TRBV29-1|.|few
TGCAGCGCCCGAGAGGGCCTCCAAGAGACCCAGTACTTC
CSAREGLQETQYF
>TRBJ2-3|TRBV4-3|.|many
TGCGCCAGCAGCCAAGAACTAGTCGGAGCAGATACGCAGTATTTT
CASSQELVGADTQYF
>TRBJ2-5|TRBV12-3/TRBV12-4|.|.
TGTGCCAGCACCCTGGCTTTGGGGGAGACCCAGTACTTC
CASTLALGETQYF
>TRBJ2-5|TRBV5-1|TRBD2|.
TGCGCCAGCACCCGCGGAGCGGGAGAGACGGAGACCCAGTACTTC
CASTRGAGETETQYF
>TRBJ1-5|TRBV20-1|.|many
TGCAGTGCTAGGTCCGTAAATAGCAATCAGCCCCAGCATTTT
CSARSVNSNQPQHF
>TRBJ2-7|TRBV28|.|.
TGTGCCAGCAGTTTGTCACACGACCCCGCCGGGCAGTACTTC
CASSLSHDPAGQYF
>TRBJ2-7|TRBV7-2|.|few
TGTGCCAGCAGCTTAGTAGGGGCCGGAGAAAATCCCTACGAGCAGTACTTC
CASSLVGAGENPYEQYF
>TRBJ2-3|TRBV5-6|.|.
TGTGCCAGCAGCTTGATTAGTTCGGGAGAATTCACAGATACGCAGTATTTT
CASSLISSGEFTDTQYF
>TRBJ2-5|TRBV6-2/TRBV6-3|.|.
TGTGCCAGCAGTCGATCCGGGACCTCAGGGACCCAGTACTTC
CASSRSGTSGTQYF
>TRBJ2-3|TRBV6-5|.|.
TGTGCCAGCACCCACTCGACGGGGGCAGATACGCAGTATTTT
CASTHSTGADTQYF
>TRBJ2-1|TRBV5-1|.|many
TGCGCCAGCAGCGGGAAGGACCCATACAATGAGCAGTTCTTC
CASSGKDPYNEQFF
>TRBJ1-6|TRBV20-1|.|few
TGCAGTGCCAGGCGGTGGGATTCACCCCTCCACTTT
CSARRWDSPLHF
>TRBJ2-5|TRBV20-1|.|.
TGCAGTGCTATAGGGGGTGGGACCCAGTACTTC
CSAIGGGTQYF
>TRBJ1-1|TRBV9|.|few
TGTGCCAGCAGCCCGGGGGCCTACACTGAAGCTTTCTTT
CASSPGAYTEAFF
>TRBJ2-2|TRBV5-1|.|few
TGCGCCAGCAGCTCCGCCCCCTGGACCGGGGAGCTGTTTTTT
CASSSAPWTGELFF
>TRBJ1-6|TRBV5-1|TRBD1|.
TGCGCCAGCAGCTTAGGACAGGTTAATTCACCCCTCCACTTT
CASSLGQVNSPLHF
>TRBJ2-1|TRBV25-1|TRBD2|.
TGTGCCAGCAGTGAGGTTAGCGGGAGGTATTACAATGAGCAGTTCTTC
CASSEVSGRYYNEQFF
>TRBJ2-7|TRBV11-1|TRBD1|.
TGTGCCAGCAGCTTCGACAGGGCCGAGCAGTACTTC
CASSFDRAEQYF
>TRBJ1-5|TRBV4-2|.|many
TGTGCCAGCAGCCAAGAATCGGACATATTTTCCAATCAGCCCCAGCATTTT
CASSQESDIFSNQPQHF
>TRBJ1-3|TRBV29-1|.|many
TGCAGCGTTGAAGATCCGGGGGGCCGAAACACCATATATTTT
CSVEDPGGRNTIYF
>TRBJ2-7|TRBV20-1|TRBD2|.
TGCAGTGCTAGAAAGGTGGGAGGGCCCAGGTACGAGCAGTACTTC
CSARKVGGPRYEQYF
>TRBJ1-1|TRBV20-1|.|many
TGCAGTGCCCCCTACGACAGGCCGCCTGAAGCTTTCTTT
CSAPYDRPPEAFF